These 26 T cell receptor beta chains were all obtained from the same sample, sequenced in a study of radiotherapy plus CTLA-4 blockade in lung cancer. Sequenced by immunoSEQ multiplex PCR; TCRdb stores in-frame clones only, minus some. The sample includes 80,000 to 100,000 clones, more than 75% of them seen just once. Sample: peripheral blood, taken from a patient treated with radiotherapy plus ipilimumab. The receptors derive from a human donor with non-small cell lung cancer who had a partial response to radiotherapy plus ipilimumab.

In this sample, this clone turned up a few times. CDR3 coding DNA: TGTGCCAGCAGTGAAAATCTTCGACTCACCGGGGAGCTGTTTTTT. It translates to CASSENLRLTGELFF. The chain has TRBV6-1 and TRBJ2-2, with D hard to call. The CDR3 contains 15 residues. Trimming took 2 bases from V and 4 from J, leaving 11 bases between them. Germline CDR1 MNHNS, CDR2 SASEGT.

This clone was seen a single time. The chain links TRBV7-6 to TRBJ1-4, with 10 bases matching TRBD1. Trimming took 5 bases from V and 7 from J; bases not matched to a gene: 7. Germline V gene sequence: CDR1 SGHVS, CDR2 FNYEAQ. CDR3 length: 15 amino acids. The CDR3 DNA is TGTGCCAGCAGCAACTACCGGGACAGGGGTGAAAAACTGTTTTTT. Its translation: CASSNYRDRGEKLFF.

V usage is TRBV2 and J usage is TRBJ2-7; possible D gene TRBD2, 6 bases. The ends were cut back, 8 bases at V and 0 bases at J, with 14 bases in the middle. Germline CDR1 SNHLY, CDR2 FYNNEI. The CDR3 contains 14 residues. In nucleotides, the CDR3 is TGTGCCAGCCGGTTGGAGGGCAACTCCTACGAGCAGTACTTC. As protein: CASRLEGNSYEQYF.

V is TRBV5-1 and J is TRBJ1-4, with TRBD1 as a possible D gene (5 bases). CDR1 is SGHRS, CDR2 YFSETQ, per germline. V gave up 0 bases and J gave up 5 bases, with 8 bases separating them. This CDR3 contains 14 residues. CDR3 sequence reads: CASSLGQRNEKLFF. The CDR3 bases are TGCGCCAGCAGCTTGGGACAGCGAAATGAAAAACTGTTTTTT.

This CDR3 reads CATSLGSGRYEQYF. CDR3 bases: TGCGCCACCTCTTTGGGGAGCGGTCGCTACGAGCAGTACTTC. The chain recombines TRBV4-1 with TRBJ2-7; a weak D match, TRBD2 (5 bases). Looked up from germline, CDR1 is MGHRA and CDR2 is YSYEKL. The ends were cut back, 10 bases at V and 3 bases at J, with 19 bases in the middle. This CDR3 comprises 14 residues.

The chain is built from TRBV2 and TRBJ2-1; the D gene is possibly TRBD2 (5 bases). V dropped 5 bases and J dropped 7 bases, with 15 bases sitting between them. This CDR3 region has 14 residues. Germline CDR1 and CDR2: SNHLY and FYNNEI. CDR3: CASSRGQPGNEQFF. The CDR3 DNA reads TGTGCCAGCAGTCGTGGTCAGCCGGGGAATGAGCAGTTCTTC.

J is TRBJ2-1 and V is TRBV7-8; 10 bases fit TRBD1. Germline trimming cut 5 bases from V and 3 bases from J; bases unmatched to any gene: 4. This CDR3 has 15 residues. The germline CDR1 and CDR2 sequences are SGHVS and FQNEAQ. As DNA, the CDR3 is TGTGCCAGCAGCCCCGGGACAGGGGACTACAATGAGCAGTTCTTC. Its protein is CASSPGTGDYNEQFF. Using reference TRBV7-8 and TRBJ2-1 for the parts outside the CDR3, the full variable domain is GAGVSQSPRYKVAKRGQDVALRCDPISGHVSLFWYQQALGQGPEFLTYFQNEAQLDKSGLPSDRFFAERPEGSVSTLKIQRTQQEDSAVYLCASSPGTGDYNEQFFGPGTRLTVL.

V and J are TRBV2 and TRBJ1-3, with 7 bases matching TRBD1. The junction had 2 bases not matched to a gene; V was cut back by 6 bases and J by 0 bases. Germline V lookup: CDR1 SNHLY, CDR2 FYNNEI. The CDR3 is 14 residues long. CDR3 sequence: CASRGTVSGNTIYF. For the CDR3, the DNA is TGTGCCAGCAGGGGGACAGTCTCTGGAAACACCATATATTTT.

The count of this clone is one. This chain connects TRBV7-6 to TRBJ2-7; TRBD1 matches at 11 bases. The CDR3 runs to 17 residues. With V trimmed by 2 bases and J by 9 bases, 15 bases remained unmatched. CDR1 is SGHVS, CDR2 FNYEAQ, per germline. CDR3 nucleotides: TGTGCCAGCAGCTTATTCCGGTTAGGGACAGGGGGTTCGGTGCAGTACTTC. This gives the protein CASSLFRLGTGGSVQYF. The whole variable domain, filled in from reference TRBV7-6 and TRBJ2-7, reads GAGVSQSPRYKVTKRGQDVALRCDPISGHVSLYWYRQALGQGPEFLTYFNYEAQQDKSGLPNDRFSAERPEGSISTLTIQRTEQRDSAMYRCASSLFRLGTGGSVQYFGPGTRLTVT.

The chain couples TRBV11-1 to TRBJ2-1; D might be TRBD2 (6 bases). The germline V gene has CDR1 SGHAT and CDR2 FQDESV (reference sequence). Trimming cost V 1 base and J 0 bases, with 13 bases left between them. The CDR3 loop spans 17 amino acids. The CDR3 sequence: CASSLGVGGDSYNEQFF. The DNA of the CDR3 is TGTGCCAGCAGCTTAGGGGTCGGCGGGGACTCCTACAATGAGCAGTTCTTC. The full variable domain, in which reference TRBV11-1 and TRBJ2-1 provide the parts outside the CDR3, is EAEVAQSPRYKITEKSQAVAFWCDPISGHATLYWYRQILGQGPELLVQFQDESVVDDSQLPKDRFSAERLKGVDSTLKIQPAELGDSAMYLCASSLGVGGDSYNEQFFGPGTRLTVL.

The chain is built from TRBV11-2 and TRBJ2-5; TRBD1 is a possible D gene (5 bases). Trimming cost V 2 bases and J 2 bases, with 9 bases left between them. Germline V lookup: CDR1 SGHAT, CDR2 FQNNGV. The CDR3 contains 14 residues. The CDR3, as DNA: TGTGCCAGCAGCTTACGGACAAGACAAGAGACCCAGTACTTC. This codes for CASSLRTRQETQYF.

The CDR3 DNA follows: TGCGCCAGCAGTACCCTAGCGGGAGTTTCCTACGAGCAGTACTTC. This encodes CASSTLAGVSYEQYF. The gene calls are TRBV5-1 and TRBJ2-7, with 10 bases identical to TRBD2. The germline V gene has CDR1 SGHRS and CDR2 YFSETQ. This CDR3 contains 15 residues. V shed 5 bases, J shed 1 base, and the junction held 6 bases outside the gene matches.

The chain couples TRBV5-8 to TRBJ2-2; the D gene is possibly TRBD2 (5 bases). The germline V and J ends were trimmed by 1 base and 4 bases, with 5 bases remaining between them. Germline values: CDR1 SGHTS, CDR2 YDEGEE. This CDR3 has 13 amino acids. As DNA, the CDR3 is TGTGCCAGCAGCTTGCTAGCCACCGGGGAGCTGTTTTTT. Amino acids: CASSLLATGELFF.

The gene calls are TRBV11-2 and TRBJ1-2; D not certain. V was pared by 3 bases and J by 7 bases, with 12 bases between. Germline CDR1 is SGHAT and CDR2 is FQNNGV. This CDR3 comprises 13 residues. In nucleotides, the CDR3 is TGTGCCAGCAGCTTGGGCCAGTCTATTGGCTACACCTTC. Translated, it gives CASSLGQSIGYTF.

This sequence joins TRBV6-1 and TRBJ2-1; perhaps TRBD1 as D (6 bases). The CDR3 totals 15 residues. The germline V gene has CDR1 MNHNS and CDR2 SASEGT. Trimming removed 5 bases at V and 4 bases at J, with 15 bases between. The CDR3 DNA follows: TGTGCCAGCAGTTCCTTACAGGGCTCTTACAATGAGCAGTTCTTC. Residues: CASSSLQGSYNEQFF.

The J gene is TRBJ2-3, the V gene TRBV9; TRBD1 agrees at 8 bases. The V and J ends lost 0 bases and 0 bases, in that order; junction bases with no gene match: 3. Per germline, CDR1 SGDLS and CDR2 YYNGEE. This CDR3 contains 16 residues. CDR3 nucleotides: TGTGCCAGCAGCGTAGGGACAGGGTCTAGCACAGATACGCAGTATTTT. Its translation is CASSVGTGSSTDTQYF.

The CDR3 bases are TGTGCCAGTACCCCATCGGGGGGGGGTAATGAAAAACTGTTTTTT. Protein sequence: CASTPSGGGNEKLFF. The chain joins TRBV19 to TRBJ1-4, with D perhaps TRBD1 (5 bases). Germline CDR1 and CDR2: LNHDA and SQIVND (reference sequence). The V end was cut by 7 bases, the J end by 4 bases, with 16 bases between. This CDR3 is 15 amino acids long.

The gene calls are TRBV10-1 and TRBJ2-6; the D gene is possibly TRBD2 (5 bases). CDR3 length: 15 amino acids. Looked up from germline, CDR1 is WNHNN and CDR2 is SYGVQD (reference sequence). The V and J ends lost 3 bases and 0 bases respectively, with 6 bases between them. The CDR3 region has the DNA TGCGCCAGCAGTGAAGGAGGCTCTGGGGCCAACGTCCTGACTTTC. It is translated as CASSEGGSGANVLTF.

The chain employs TRBV2 and TRBJ2-1, with a tentative D call TRBD2 (5 bases). Trimming removed 2 bases at V and 6 bases at J, with 17 bases between. Looked up from germline, CDR1 is SNHLY and CDR2 is FYNNEI. This CDR3 is built from 16 residues. CDR3 in DNA: TGTGCCAGCAGTGAAAGTCGAGCGGTCGGAGTCAATGAGCAGTTCTTC. Amino acids: CASSESRAVGVNEQFF.

The rearrangement links TRBV7-2 to TRBJ1-2; 7 bases are shared with TRBD1. The V and J ends lost 5 bases and 4 bases, in that order; junction bases with no gene match: 7. Per the germline V gene, CDR1 is SGHTA and CDR2 is FQGNSA. This CDR3 is 14 amino acids long. The CDR3 reads CASSPSTGLYGYTF. CDR3 nucleotides: TGTGCCAGCAGCCCCTCGACAGGGCTCTATGGCTACACCTTC.

This chain joins TRBV6-5 and TRBJ2-5, with a possible D match to TRBD1 (5 bases). This CDR3 comprises 15 residues. Deletions cut 0 bases from V and 2 bases from J, with 10 bases between. The germline CDR1 and CDR2 sequences are MNHEY and SVGAGI. This CDR3 reads CASSYSGHKQETQYF. The CDR3 nucleotides read TGTGCCAGCAGTTACTCCGGACATAAACAAGAGACCCAGTACTTC.

The rearrangement joins TRBV7-9 to TRBJ2-1; possibly TRBD2 for D (5 bases). Per the germline V gene, CDR1 is SEHNR and CDR2 is FQNEAQ (reference sequence). The V end lost 2 bases, the J end lost 12 bases, and 20 bases lay between the germline ends. CDR3 length: 15 amino acids. CDR3 nucleotide sequence: TGTGCCAGCAGCTTATCTCACGGCCCGGACTTCGCGCAGTTCTTC. This sequence encodes CASSLSHGPDFAQFF.

This chain connects TRBV29-1 to TRBJ1-1; D not certain. The CDR3 spans 10 residues. The germline V gene encodes CDR1 SQVTM and CDR2 ANQGSEA. The V and J ends lost 1 base and 8 bases respectively, with 5 bases between them. The CDR3 protein is CSVEGAEAFF. As DNA, the CDR3 is TGCAGCGTTGAAGGGGCAGAAGCTTTCTTT.

The rearrangement links TRBV5-6 to TRBJ2-3; 12 bases agree with TRBD1. CDR3 size: 15 residues. Trimming took 3 bases from V and 4 from J; bases not matched to a gene: 3. Looked up from germline, CDR1 is SGHDT and CDR2 is YYEEEE. This chain's CDR3 is CASSSRDRGPDTQYF. For the CDR3, the DNA is TGTGCCAGCAGCTCCCGGGACAGGGGGCCAGATACGCAGTATTTT.

The chain links TRBV7-2 to TRBJ2-5; the match to TRBD2 covers 10 bases. Germline V gene sequence: CDR1 SGHTA, CDR2 FQGNSA. The CDR3 covers 13 residues. J was trimmed by 8 bases and V by 2 bases; bases with no gene match: 2. CDR3 in DNA: TGTGCCAGCAGCTTACAGCGGGAGGGTACCCAGTACTTC. Amino acid sequence: CASSLQREGTQYF.

This clone showed up just once. The rearrangement links TRBV9 to TRBJ2-7, with TRBD1 as a possible D gene (6 bases). This CDR3 has 12 residues. Trimming left V 5 bases short and J 5 bases short, with 11 bases between. Germline CDR1 and CDR2: SGDLS and YYNGEE. The CDR3 here is CASSRTADEQYF. Here the CDR3 DNA reads TGTGCCAGCAGTAGGACAGCCGACGAGCAGTACTTC.